The next 4 T cell receptor beta chains were all read from a single sample in a study. TCRdb re-called the 5' RACE reads through MiXCR, storing one row per CDR3 protein. The table has roughly 69,000 distinct CDR3 sequences, about 20% seen once. The sequenced sample was memory CD4+ T cells sorted from a lymph node. Subset described: memory CD4+ T cells, CD4+CD45RO+CD25-. The receptors stem from a female donor with breast cancer.

The chain combines TRBV20-1 with TRBJ1-5; D possibly corresponds to TRBD1 (6 bases). This CDR3 has 13 residues. Trimming took off 6 bases at V and 3 bases at J, with 12 bases between the two ends. Germline lookup yields CDR1 DFQATT and CDR2 SNEGSKA (reference sequence). This chain's CDR3 is CSAQRTDNQPQHF. Written as DNA, the CDR3 is TGCAGTGCCCAAAGGACAGACAATCAGCCCCAGCATTTT.

This chain connects TRBV11-1 to TRBJ1-1; no firm D call. V was trimmed by 5 bases and J by 3 bases, leaving 16 bases between them. Germline-derived CDR1 and CDR2 are SGHAT and FQDESV (reference sequence). CDR3 length: 15 residues. The CDR3 loop reads CASSPRPGRYTEAFF. The CDR3 DNA sequence: TGTGCCAGCAGCCCACGTCCCGGGAGGTACACTGAAGCTTTCTTT.

V gene TRBV29-1 combines with J gene TRBJ2-7; D is unclear. The CDR3 length is 11 residues. Trimming shortened V by 1 base and J by 4 bases, and 5 bases separated the two germline ends. Looked up from germline, CDR1 is SQVTM and CDR2 is ANQGSEA. The CDR3 protein is CSVEVEYEQYF. The CDR3 nucleotides are TGCAGCGTTGAAGTTGAATACGAGCAGTACTTC.

The table lists this clonotype with many counts. V is TRBV5-1 and J is TRBJ2-2; 7 positions match TRBD1. The CDR3 length is 15 residues. Per the germline V gene, CDR1 is SGHRS and CDR2 is YFSETQ. Trimming took 4 bases from V and 5 from J; bases not matched to a gene: 8. CDR3 nucleotides: TGCGCCAGCAGCCCAAGACAGGGATGGACCGGGGAGCTGTTTTTT. Its protein is CASSPRQGWTGELFF.